Listed here are 19 T cell receptor beta chains from one sample, sequenced in a study of OX40 agonist ivuxolimab in advanced cancers. Here immunoSEQ multiplex PCR was the method, and the copy in TCRdb shows in-frame clones only, minus some. The table records about 89,000 clones, roughly 91% of them present only once. The source was CD4+ or CD8+ T cells sorted from blood, collected in a trial of the OX40 agonist ivuxolimab. Receptors originate from an adult with an advanced solid tumor such as melanoma, head and neck, liver or kidney cancer.

This chain links TRBV7-8 with TRBJ2-2; D tentatively fits TRBD1 or TRBD2 (5 bases each). Germline-derived CDR1 and CDR2 are SGHVS and FQNEAQ. The V end was cut by 3 bases, the J end by 2 bases, with 13 bases between. The CDR3 sequence is 16 residues long. This CDR3 reads CASSLGWGSNTGELFF. The CDR3 DNA follows: TGTGCCAGCAGCTTGGGCTGGGGGTCCAACACCGGGGAGCTGTTTTTT.

This chain joins TRBV7-3 and TRBJ1-1; 8 bases line up with TRBD1. The germline V gene has CDR1 SGHTA and CDR2 FQGTGA. CDR3 length: 15 amino acids. The J segment lost 3 bases and the V segment lost 7 bases, leaving 10 bases of the junction unmatched. CDR3 protein: CASKNMGGQDTEAFF. CDR3 bases: TGTGCCAGCAAGAATATGGGGGGACAGGACACTGAAGCTTTCTTT.

The chain couples TRBV18 to TRBJ2-7; no reliable D call. The ends were cut back, 1 base at V and 3 bases at J, with 10 bases in the middle. This CDR3 comprises 14 residues. Germline V gene lookup returns CDR1 KGHSH and CDR2 LQKENI. The CDR3 bases are TGTGCCAGCTCACCACAGCGACTCGTCTACGAGCAGTACTTC. It specifies CASSPQRLVYEQYF.

The rearrangement links TRBV27 to TRBJ1-1; TRBD1 might be the D (6 bases). The germline V gene has CDR1 MNHEY and CDR2 SMNVEV (reference sequence). The ends were cut back, 8 bases at V and 4 bases at J, with 20 bases in the middle. The CDR3 has 15 residues. The CDR3 reads CASRFPGAGGTEAFF. The CDR3 DNA reads as TGTGCCAGCCGATTTCCGGGGGCTGGTGGCACTGAAGCTTTCTTT.

The chain carries TRBV7-3 and TRBJ2-5; unclear D gene. CDR3 length: 13 residues. The V end lost 2 bases, the J end lost 5 bases, and 9 bases lay between the germline ends. Germline CDR1 reads SGHTA; CDR2 reads FQGTGA. This CDR3 is CASSLGVRETQYF. The CDR3 region has the DNA TGTGCCAGCAGCTTAGGGGTGCGGGAGACCCAGTACTTC.

This chain links TRBV7-9 with TRBJ1-4; 9 positions match TRBD1. Germline CDR1 and CDR2: SEHNR and FQNEAQ (reference sequence). The J segment lost 7 bases and the V segment lost 4 bases, leaving 4 bases of the junction unmatched. CDR3 size: 14 residues. CDR3 DNA: TGTGCCAGCAGCTACGGACAGGGGAGTGAAAAACTGTTTTTT. Encoded protein: CASSYGQGSEKLFF. The full variable domain, completed using reference TRBV7-9 and TRBJ1-4, is DTGVSQNPRHKITKRGQNVTFRCDPISEHNRLYWYRQTLGQGPEFLTYFQNEAQLEKSRLLSDRFSAERPKGSFSTLEIQRTEQGDSAMYLCASSYGQGSEKLFFGSGTQLSVL.

The chain recombines TRBV4-1 with TRBJ2-3; 13 bases match TRBD2. With 3 bases clipped from V and 7 bases from J, the junction kept 13 bases outside the gene matches. The CDR3 extends over 18 amino acids. Germline CDR1 reads MGHRA; CDR2 reads YSYEKL. CDR3 coding DNA: TGCGCCAGCAGCCAGCCCACTAGCGGGAGGGGATTCGGAAATACGCAGTATTTT. Translation: CASSQPTSGRGFGNTQYF.

The gene calls are TRBV19 and TRBJ1-5; D gene unclear. CDR1 is LNHDA and CDR2 is SQIVND in the germline V gene (reference sequence). Trimming removed 3 bases from V and 5 bases from J, with 5 bases in between. The CDR3 sequence is 12 residues long. CDR3 nucleotide sequence: TGTGCCAGTAGTATTATCTATCAGCCCCAGCATTTT. This encodes CASSIIYQPQHF.

This sequence joins TRBV18 and TRBJ1-1; the D gene is possibly TRBD1 (6 bases). The CDR3 totals 14 residues. CDR1 is KGHSH and CDR2 is LQKENI in the germline V gene. V was trimmed by 1 base and J by 4 bases, leaving 10 bases between them. The CDR3 sequence is CASSPQGHGTEAFF. The CDR3 DNA sequence: TGTGCCAGCTCACCACAGGGACACGGCACTGAAGCTTTCTTT.

With regard to this clone: This CDR3 is also generated by other DNA sequences in the sample. V gene TRBV5-1 combines with J gene TRBJ2-5; D not resolved. Trimming removed 0 bases from V and 5 bases from J, with 5 bases in between. Germline CDR1 and CDR2: SGHRS and YFSETQ. The CDR3 contains 12 residues. CDR3 DNA sequence: TGCGCCAGCAGCTTGGCCCAGGAGACCCAGTACTTC. Translated: CASSLAQETQYF.

The chain couples TRBV15 to TRBJ2-7; the match to TRBD1 covers 9 bases. J lost 6 bases, V lost 3 bases, and 9 bases had no gene match. The CDR3 totals 15 residues. Germline-derived CDR1 and CDR2 are LNHNV and YYDKDF (reference sequence). DNA of the CDR3: TGTGCCACCAGCAGGGTGTCCACAGGGGGCTCCGAGCAGTACTTC. Translated, it gives CATSRVSTGGSEQYF. Combining the CDR3 with reference TRBV15 and TRBJ2-7 gives the whole variable domain DAMVIQNPRYQVTQFGKPVTLSCSQTLNHNVMYWYQQKSSQAPKLLFHYYDKDFNNEADTPDNFQSRRPNTSFCFLDIRSPGLGDTAMYLCATSRVSTGGSEQYFGPGTRLTVT.

The CDR3 spells CAITAGAYEQYF. CDR3 coding DNA: TGTGCCATCACCGCGGGGGCTTACGAGCAGTACTTC. The V and J genes are TRBV10-3 and TRBJ2-7; maybe TRBD2 (7 bases). The CDR3 loop spans 12 amino acids. Germline loops: CDR1 ENHRY, CDR2 SYGVKD. V was clipped by 7 bases and J by 4 bases, with 11 bases between them.

V and J are TRBV20-1 and TRBJ2-5; D could derive from TRBD1 or TRBD2 (5 bases each). Germline CDR1 DFQATT, CDR2 SNEGSKA (reference sequence). The CDR3 has 11 amino acids. V was trimmed by 7 bases and J by 9 bases, leaving 15 bases between them. Here the CDR3 DNA reads TGCAGTGTCAGGGACGTGGTGTCCCAGTACTTC. Its protein is CSVRDVVSQYF.

The chain is built from TRBV15 and TRBJ2-3; D is unclear. Trimming shortened V by 1 base and J by 0 bases, and 11 bases separated the two germline ends. Germline assignment: CDR1 LNHNV and CDR2 YYDKDF (reference sequence). This CDR3 region has 16 residues. Here the CDR3 reads CATSRGGLLSTDTQYF. CDR3 DNA: TGTGCCACCAGCAGAGGAGGTCTTCTAAGCACAGATACGCAGTATTTT.

The chain links TRBV2 to TRBJ1-5, with TRBD1 as a possible D gene (5 bases). The germline V and J ends were trimmed by 3 bases and 5 bases, with 11 bases remaining between them. Germline-derived CDR1 and CDR2 are SNHLY and FYNNEI. CDR3 length: 14 amino acids. The DNA of the CDR3 is TGTGCCAGCAGTGACGACGGGGCATATCAGCCCCAGCATTTT. Encoded protein: CASSDDGAYQPQHF.

The chain links TRBV14 to TRBJ2-7; D unclear. V dropped 1 base and J dropped 1 base, with 11 bases sitting between them. Per germline, CDR1 SGHDN and CDR2 FVKESK. The length of the CDR3 is 15 residues. Here the CDR3 DNA reads TGTGCCAGCAGCCAAGTAACCGACCCTTCCTACGAGCAGTACTTC. It specifies CASSQVTDPSYEQYF.

V gene TRBV4-1 combines with J gene TRBJ2-2; 11 bases align to TRBD2. Germline loops: CDR1 MGHRA, CDR2 YSYEKL. This CDR3 has 17 amino acids. V dropped 1 base and J dropped 3; count of bases not matched to a gene: 4. CDR3 in DNA: TGCGCCAGCAGCCAAGCAACTAGCGGGAGCTACACCGGGGAGCTGTTTTTT. Residues: CASSQATSGSYTGELFF.

The V gene is TRBV28, the J gene TRBJ2-1, with D possibly being TRBD2 (6 bases). Germline assignment: CDR1 MDHEN and CDR2 SYDVKM. The CDR3 totals 15 residues. V lost 5 bases, J lost 2 bases, and 13 bases lay in between. CDR3 nucleotides: TGTGCCAGCAGTCCCGCGGGGACCACCTACAATGAGCAGTTCTTC. It codes for CASSPAGTTYNEQFF.

The chain recombines TRBV2 with TRBJ1-1; D gene unclear. The germline V and J ends were trimmed by 6 bases and 0 bases, with 14 bases remaining between them. The CDR3 has 15 residues. CDR1 SNHLY and CDR2 FYNNEI come from the germline V gene. The CDR3 is CASSGSLTLNTEAFF. The CDR3 region has the DNA TGTGCCAGCAGCGGGTCCTTAACCTTGAACACTGAAGCTTTCTTT. Using reference TRBV2 and TRBJ1-1 for the parts outside the CDR3, the full variable domain is EPEVTQTPSHQVTQMGQEVILRCVPISNHLYFYWYRQILGQKVEFLVSFYNNEISEKSEIFDDQFSVERPDGSNFTLKIRSTKLEDSAMYFCASSGSLTLNTEAFFGQGTRLTVV.